This T cell receptor (beta chain) was identified in a study of blood T cell repertoires in COVID-19. Study summary: COVID-19 samples, acute and convalescent, were from the United States, Italy and Spain. T cells, B-cell-depleted T cells, or PBMCs provided the cDNA or gDNA that served as material.

How the authors handled the data: Estimated nucleated cell counts came from reference gene primer amplification. Sequenced by immunoSEQ multiplex PCR; TCRdb stores in-frame clones only, minus some. V and J calls and clone size are copied from that table; D and trimming were computed from the DNA. The sample has 100,000 to 150,000 clones, approximately 82% seen once. The CDR3 consists of 15 residues. V lost 0 bases and J lost 10, with 18 bases in between. Germline CDR1 reads SGDLS; CDR2 reads YYNGEE. The material sequenced was peripheral blood. J is TRBJ2-3 and V is TRBV9; a weak D match, TRBD1 (5 bases). The sequence was obtained from a man aged 55-75 years with acute or convalescent COVID-19. This CDR3 is CASSVATLTIGAQYF. The CDR3 DNA reads TGTGCCAGCAGCGTAGCTACCCTGACGATAGGGGCGCAGTATTTT.